Listed below are T cell receptor beta chains from one sample, sequenced in a study of cytomegalovirus exposure and HLA in healthy donors. Libraries were prepared by immunoSEQ multiplex PCR; TCRdb keeps only in-frame clonotypes and omits some of them. The sample table sets out about 130,000 clones. Sequences were obtained from PBMCs. The receptors here all came from a man aged 18 to 35 in good health and CMV-seronegative. Each CDR3 is given with its conserved first and last residue. A D gene is named only where the DNA matches it firmly.

J gene: TRBJ1-4
D gene: -
V gene: TRBV28
CDR3 protein: CASRGGGGGGEKLFF
CDR3 DNA: TGTGCCAGCAGGGGCGGGGGGGGAGGAGGGGAAAAACTGTTTTTT

J gene: TRBJ2-1
D gene: TRBD2
V gene: TRBV7-6
CDR3 protein: CASSLVGTKEQFF
CDR3 DNA: TGTGCCAGCAGCTTAGTTGGGACTAAGGAGCAGTTCTTC

J gene: TRBJ1-5
D gene: TRBD1
V gene: TRBV10-3
CDR3 protein: CAISESSGQGNNQPQHF
CDR3 DNA: TGTGCCATCAGTGAGTCGTCGGGACAGGGGAACAATCAGCCCCAGCATTTT

J gene: TRBJ1-1
D gene: -
V gene: TRBV7-9
CDR3 protein: CASSPDSPLARAFF
CDR3 DNA: TGTGCCAGCAGCCCGGACTCTCCTCTAGCTCGGGCTTTCTTT

J gene: TRBJ1-2
D gene: -
V gene: TRBV29-1
CDR3 protein: CSVGNPRESNYGYTF
CDR3 DNA: TGCAGCGTTGGGAACCCCAGGGAATCTAACTATGGCTACACCTTC

J gene: TRBJ2-1
D gene: TRBD2
V gene: TRBV9
CDR3 protein: CASNPSGGLSYNEQFF
CDR3 DNA: TGTGCCAGCAACCCTAGCGGGGGGCTCTCCTACAATGAGCAGTTCTTC

J gene: TRBJ1-3
D gene: -
V gene: TRBV6-5
CDR3 protein: CASSYRRGGNTIYF
CDR3 DNA: TGTGCCAGCAGTTACCGCAGGGGTGGAAACACCATATATTTT

J gene: TRBJ1-2
D gene: TRBD1
V gene: TRBV19
CDR3 protein: CASSPGQGAYGYTF
CDR3 DNA: TGTGCCAGTAGCCCGGGACAGGGGGCCTATGGCTACACCTTC

J gene: TRBJ2-3
D gene: -
V gene: TRBV29-1
CDR3 protein: CSVEDLGRGDTQYF
CDR3 DNA: TGCAGCGTTGAAGATCTCGGCAGGGGAGATACGCAGTATTTT

J gene: TRBJ2-5
D gene: -
V gene: TRBV6-1
CDR3 protein: CASSLEGGYQETQYF
CDR3 DNA: TGTGCCAGCAGCCTGGAGGGGGGGTACCAAGAGACCCAGTACTTC

J gene: TRBJ2-7
D gene: -
V gene: TRBV11-3
CDR3 protein: CASSLLSGDSYEQYF
CDR3 DNA: TGTGCCAGCAGCTTATTATCAGGGGATTCCTACGAGCAGTACTTC

J gene: TRBJ1-5
D gene: TRBD1
V gene: TRBV7-9
CDR3 protein: CASSLGGQGDQPQHF
CDR3 DNA: TGTGCCAGCAGCTTAGGGGGACAGGGGGATCAGCCCCAGCATTTT

J gene: TRBJ1-6
D gene: -
V gene: TRBV4-3
CDR3 protein: CASSPGSSYNSPLHF
CDR3 DNA: TGCGCCAGCAGCCCTGGGAGCTCCTATAATTCACCCCTCCACTTT

J gene: TRBJ1-5
D gene: TRBD1
V gene: TRBV7-2
CDR3 protein: CASSWGQGRNQPQHF
CDR3 DNA: TGTGCCAGCAGCTGGGGACAGGGAAGGAATCAGCCCCAGCATTTT

J gene: TRBJ2-7
D gene: -
V gene: TRBV6-5
CDR3 protein: CASRPDSLGHYEQYF
CDR3 DNA: TGTGCCAGCAGACCGGACAGTCTTGGGCATTACGAGCAGTACTTC

J gene: TRBJ1-3
D gene: -
V gene: TRBV5-4
CDR3 protein: CASALRGNGNTIYF
CDR3 DNA: TGTGCCAGCGCCCTTCGGGGGAATGGAAACACCATATATTTT

J gene: TRBJ2-7
D gene: TRBD2
V gene: TRBV6-5
CDR3 protein: CATGREGYEQYF
CDR3 DNA: TGTGCCACTGGACGGGAGGGGTACGAGCAGTACTTC

J gene: TRBJ2-3
D gene: TRBD2
V gene: TRBV4-3
CDR3 protein: CASSQDIRGGFTDTQYF
CDR3 DNA: TGCGCCAGCAGCCAAGATATCCGGGGGGGCTTCACAGATACGCAGTATTTT

J gene: TRBJ2-3
D gene: TRBD2
V gene: TRBV9
CDR3 protein: CASSVGSSGNTDTQYF
CDR3 DNA: TGTGCCAGCAGCGTAGGGTCTAGCGGGAACACAGATACGCAGTATTTT

J gene: TRBJ1-4
D gene: TRBD1
V gene: TRBV7-9
CDR3 protein: CASSHTAGTGILVYEKLFF
CDR3 DNA: TGTGCCAGCAGCCACACTGCCGGGACAGGGATCTTGGTCTATGAAAAACTGTTTTTT

J gene: TRBJ1-5
D gene: -
V gene: TRBV7-9
CDR3 protein: CASSLAGWGGNNQPQHF
CDR3 DNA: TGTGCCAGCAGCTTAGCGGGGTGGGGGGGCAACAATCAGCCCCAGCATTTT

J gene: TRBJ1-5
D gene: -
V gene: TRBV11-2
CDR3 protein: CASSQEGGVGQPQHF
CDR3 DNA: TGTGCCAGCAGCCAAGAGGGGGGGGTCGGTCAGCCCCAGCATTTT

J gene: TRBJ2-2
D gene: -
V gene: TRBV2
CDR3 protein: CASSLDRPPGELFF
CDR3 DNA: TGTGCCAGCAGTCTCGACAGGCCCCCCGGGGAGCTGTTTTTT

J gene: TRBJ2-3
D gene: -
V gene: TRBV19
CDR3 protein: CASSPDRGGWVVHTDTQYF
CDR3 DNA: TGTGCCAGTAGCCCTGACAGGGGAGGGTGGGTTGTACACACAGATACGCAGTATTTT

J gene: TRBJ1-4
D gene: TRBD1
V gene: TRBV9
CDR3 protein: CASGETGTNEKLFF
CDR3 DNA: TGTGCCAGCGGGGAGACAGGGACTAATGAAAAACTGTTTTTT